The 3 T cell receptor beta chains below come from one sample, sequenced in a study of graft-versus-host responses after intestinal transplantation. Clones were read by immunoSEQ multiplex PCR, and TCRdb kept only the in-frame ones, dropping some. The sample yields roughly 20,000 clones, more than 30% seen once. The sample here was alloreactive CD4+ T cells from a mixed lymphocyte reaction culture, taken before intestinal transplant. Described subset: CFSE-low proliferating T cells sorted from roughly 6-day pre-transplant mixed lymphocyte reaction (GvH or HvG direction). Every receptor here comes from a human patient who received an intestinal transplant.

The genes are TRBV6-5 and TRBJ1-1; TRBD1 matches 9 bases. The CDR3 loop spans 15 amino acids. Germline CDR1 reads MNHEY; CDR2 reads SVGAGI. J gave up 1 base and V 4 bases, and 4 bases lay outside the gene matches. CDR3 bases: TGTGCCAGCAGTTTCCTGGACAGGGGGAACACTGAAGCTTTCTTT. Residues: CASSFLDRGNTEAFF.

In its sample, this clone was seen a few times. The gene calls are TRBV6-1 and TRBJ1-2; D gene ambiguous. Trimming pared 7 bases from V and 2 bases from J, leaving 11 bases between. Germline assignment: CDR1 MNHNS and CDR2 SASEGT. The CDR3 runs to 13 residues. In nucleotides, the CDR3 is TGTGCCAGCATGAATATTCTAAACTATGGCTACACCTTC. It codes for CASMNILNYGYTF.

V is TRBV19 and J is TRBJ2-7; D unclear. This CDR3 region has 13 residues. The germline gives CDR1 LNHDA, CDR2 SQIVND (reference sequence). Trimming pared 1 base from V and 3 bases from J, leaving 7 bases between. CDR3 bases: TGTGCCAGTAGTATAGGGTTCAGCTACGAGCAGTACTTC. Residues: CASSIGFSYEQYF.